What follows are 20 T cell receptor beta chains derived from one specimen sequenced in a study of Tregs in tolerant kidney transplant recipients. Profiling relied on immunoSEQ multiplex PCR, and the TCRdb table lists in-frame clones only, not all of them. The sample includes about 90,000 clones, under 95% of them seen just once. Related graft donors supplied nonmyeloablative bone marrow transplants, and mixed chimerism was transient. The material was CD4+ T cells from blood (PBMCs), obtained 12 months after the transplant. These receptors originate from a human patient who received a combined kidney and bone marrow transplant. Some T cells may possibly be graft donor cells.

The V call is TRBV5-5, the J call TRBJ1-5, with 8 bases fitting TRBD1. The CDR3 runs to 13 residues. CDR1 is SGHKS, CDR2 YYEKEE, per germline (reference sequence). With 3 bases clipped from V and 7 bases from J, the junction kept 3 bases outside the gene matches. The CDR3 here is CASSSTGDQPQHF. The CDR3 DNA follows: TGTGCCAGCAGCTCGACAGGGGACCAGCCCCAGCATTTT.

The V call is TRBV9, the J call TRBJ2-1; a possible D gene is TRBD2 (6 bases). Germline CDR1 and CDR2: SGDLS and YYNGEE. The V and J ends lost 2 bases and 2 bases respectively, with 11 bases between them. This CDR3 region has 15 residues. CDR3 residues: CASSVSGLPYNEQFF. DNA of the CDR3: TGTGCCAGCAGCGTCAGCGGACTACCCTACAATGAGCAGTTCTTC.

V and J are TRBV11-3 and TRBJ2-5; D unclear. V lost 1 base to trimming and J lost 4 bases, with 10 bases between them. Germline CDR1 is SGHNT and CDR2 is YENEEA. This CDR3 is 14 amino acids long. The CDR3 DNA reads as TGTGCCAGCAGCTTAGGGAGCAGTGGAGAGACCCAGTACTTC. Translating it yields CASSLGSSGETQYF.

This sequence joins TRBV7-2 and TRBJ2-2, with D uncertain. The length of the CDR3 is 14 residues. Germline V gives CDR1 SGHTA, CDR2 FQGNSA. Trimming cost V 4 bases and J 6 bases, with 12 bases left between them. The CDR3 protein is CASSSQIRSGELFF. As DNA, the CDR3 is TGTGCCAGCAGCTCCCAGATCAGATCCGGGGAGCTGTTTTTT.

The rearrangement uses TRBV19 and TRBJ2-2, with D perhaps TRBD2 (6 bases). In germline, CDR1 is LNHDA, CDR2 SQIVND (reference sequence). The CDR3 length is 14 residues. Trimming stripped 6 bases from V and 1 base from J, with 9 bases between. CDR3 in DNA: TGTGCCAGTAGGGCGGGGATGAACACCGGGGAGCTGTTTTTT. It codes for CASRAGMNTGELFF.

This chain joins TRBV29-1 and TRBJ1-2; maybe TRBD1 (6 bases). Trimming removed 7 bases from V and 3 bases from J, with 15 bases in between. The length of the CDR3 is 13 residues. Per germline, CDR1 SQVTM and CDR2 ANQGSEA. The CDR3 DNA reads TGCAGCGCAATACCGACAGGAGACTATGGCTACACCTTC. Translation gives CSAIPTGDYGYTF.

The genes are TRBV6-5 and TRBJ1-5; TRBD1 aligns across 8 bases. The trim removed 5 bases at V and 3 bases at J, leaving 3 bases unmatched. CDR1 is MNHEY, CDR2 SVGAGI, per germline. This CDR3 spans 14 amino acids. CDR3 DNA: TGTGCCAGCAGTCAGGGACAGGACAATCAGCCCCAGCATTTT. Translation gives CASSQGQDNQPQHF.

In nucleotides, the CDR3 is TGCGCCAGCAGCTTGGCAGTAGCGGGAGGGAGCACAGATACGCAGTATTTT. This codes for CASSLAVAGGSTDTQYF. The chain uses TRBV5-1 and TRBJ2-3; 11 bases are a match to TRBD2. Germline V gene lookup returns CDR1 SGHRS and CDR2 YFSETQ. Germline trimming cut 0 bases from V and 0 bases from J; bases unmatched to any gene: 3. The CDR3 is 17 amino acids.

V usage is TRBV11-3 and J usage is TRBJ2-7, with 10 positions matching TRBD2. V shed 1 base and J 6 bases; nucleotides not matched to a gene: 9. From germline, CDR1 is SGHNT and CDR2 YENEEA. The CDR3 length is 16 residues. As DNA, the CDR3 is TGTGCCAGCAGCTTAGTTTCGTCTAGCGGGAGTTTCGAGCAGTACTTC. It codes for CASSLVSSSGSFEQYF.

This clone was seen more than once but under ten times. The CDR3: CASSRRDKSWNTIYF. The CDR3 coding sequence is TGTGCCAGCAGCCGCAGGGATAAATCTTGGAACACCATATATTTT. The chain recombines TRBV6-5 with TRBJ1-3; a possible D gene is TRBD1 (5 bases). The germline gives CDR1 MNHEY, CDR2 SVGAGI. This CDR3 contains 15 residues. The V and J ends lost 6 bases and 7 bases respectively, with 19 bases between them.

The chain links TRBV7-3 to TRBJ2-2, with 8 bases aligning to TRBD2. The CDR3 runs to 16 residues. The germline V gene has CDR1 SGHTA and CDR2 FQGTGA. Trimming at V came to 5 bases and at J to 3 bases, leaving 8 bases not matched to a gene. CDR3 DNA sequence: TGTGCCAGCAGCCCCAATGGACTAGCTGACACCGGGGAGCTGTTTTTT. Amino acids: CASSPNGLADTGELFF. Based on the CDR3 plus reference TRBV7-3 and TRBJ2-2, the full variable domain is GAGVSQTPSNKVTEKGKYVELRCDPISGHTALYWYRQSLGQGPEFLIYFQGTGAADDSGLPNDRFFAVRPEGSVSTLKIQRTERGDSAVYLCASSPNGLADTGELFFGEGSRLTVL.

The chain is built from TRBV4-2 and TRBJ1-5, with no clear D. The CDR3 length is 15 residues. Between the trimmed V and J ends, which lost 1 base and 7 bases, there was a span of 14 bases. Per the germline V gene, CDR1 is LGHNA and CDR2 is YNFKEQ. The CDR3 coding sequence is TGTGCCAGCAGCCAAGCCGGGCCTGGGAGGCAGCCCCAGCATTTT. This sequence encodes CASSQAGPGRQPQHF.

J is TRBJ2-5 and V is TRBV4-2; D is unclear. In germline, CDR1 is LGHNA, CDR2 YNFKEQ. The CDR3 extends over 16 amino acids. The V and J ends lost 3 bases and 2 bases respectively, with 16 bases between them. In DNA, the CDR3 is TGTGCCAGCAGCCAGATCGTGAGCCGGAGTCAAGAGACCCAGTACTTC. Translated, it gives CASSQIVSRSQETQYF.

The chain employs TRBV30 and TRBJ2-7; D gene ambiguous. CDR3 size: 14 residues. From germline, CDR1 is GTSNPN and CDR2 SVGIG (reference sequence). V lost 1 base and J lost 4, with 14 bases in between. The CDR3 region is CAWSATAVRYEQYF. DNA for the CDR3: TGTGCCTGGAGTGCAACTGCTGTTCGTTACGAGCAGTACTTC.

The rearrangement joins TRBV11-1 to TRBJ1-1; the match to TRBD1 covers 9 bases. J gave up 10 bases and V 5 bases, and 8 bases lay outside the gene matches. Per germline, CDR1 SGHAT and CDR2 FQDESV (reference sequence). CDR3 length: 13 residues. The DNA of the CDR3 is TGTGCCAGCAGCCCAGTGCCGGGACAGGGAGCTTTCTTT. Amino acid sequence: CASSPVPGQGAFF.

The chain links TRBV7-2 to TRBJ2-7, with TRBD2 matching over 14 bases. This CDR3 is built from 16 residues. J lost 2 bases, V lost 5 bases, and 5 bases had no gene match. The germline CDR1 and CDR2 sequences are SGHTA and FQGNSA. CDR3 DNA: TGTGCCAGCAGCACCGAGACTAGCGGGGGGGCCTACGAGCAGTACTTC. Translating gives CASSTETSGGAYEQYF.

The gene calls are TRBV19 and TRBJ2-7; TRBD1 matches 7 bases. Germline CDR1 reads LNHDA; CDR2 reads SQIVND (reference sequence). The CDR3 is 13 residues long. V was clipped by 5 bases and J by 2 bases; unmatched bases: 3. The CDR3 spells CASSPGQPYEQYF. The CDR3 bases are TGTGCCAGTAGTCCGGGACAGCCCTACGAGCAGTACTTC.

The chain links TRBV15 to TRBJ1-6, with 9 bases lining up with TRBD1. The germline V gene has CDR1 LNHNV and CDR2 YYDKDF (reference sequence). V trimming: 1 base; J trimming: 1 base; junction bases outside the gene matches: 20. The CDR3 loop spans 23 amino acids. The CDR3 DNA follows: TGTGCCACCAGCAGAGTCTCAAAATCACATCCAACAGGGGGCAAATCCTATAATTCACCCCTCCACTTT. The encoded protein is CATSRVSKSHPTGGKSYNSPLHF.

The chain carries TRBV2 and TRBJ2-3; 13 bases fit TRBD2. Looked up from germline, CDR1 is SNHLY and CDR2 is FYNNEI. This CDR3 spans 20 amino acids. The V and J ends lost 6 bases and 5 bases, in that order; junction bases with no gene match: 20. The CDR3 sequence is CASSTNGLAGESLFLDTQYF. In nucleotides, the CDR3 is TGTGCCAGCAGCACAAACGGACTAGCGGGGGAATCTTTGTTCCTAGATACGCAGTATTTT.

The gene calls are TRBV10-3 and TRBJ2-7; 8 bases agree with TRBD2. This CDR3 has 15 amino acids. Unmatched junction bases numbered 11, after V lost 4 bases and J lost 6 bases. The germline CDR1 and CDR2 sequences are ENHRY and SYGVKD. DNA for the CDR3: TGTGCCATCAGTGTCGACGGGGGGGCTGGTGTCGAGCAGTACTTC. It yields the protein CAISVDGGAGVEQYF.